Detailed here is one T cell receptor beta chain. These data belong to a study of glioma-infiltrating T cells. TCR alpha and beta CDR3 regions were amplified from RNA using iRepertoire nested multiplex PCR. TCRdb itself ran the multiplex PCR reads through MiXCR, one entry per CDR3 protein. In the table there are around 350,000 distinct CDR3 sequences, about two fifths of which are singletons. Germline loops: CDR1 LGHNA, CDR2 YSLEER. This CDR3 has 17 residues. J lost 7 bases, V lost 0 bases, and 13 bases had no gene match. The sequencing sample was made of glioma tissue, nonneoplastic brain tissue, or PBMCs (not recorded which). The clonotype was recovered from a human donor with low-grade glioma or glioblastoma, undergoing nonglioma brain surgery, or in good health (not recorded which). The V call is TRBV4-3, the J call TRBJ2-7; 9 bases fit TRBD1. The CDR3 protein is CASSQDLNPGQGFEQYF. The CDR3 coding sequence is TGCGCCAGCAGCCAAGATCTAAATCCGGGACAGGGTTTTGAGCAGTACTTC.